Below are 5 T cell receptor beta chains sequenced from a single sample in a study of neurological immune-mediated disorders. TCRdb reanalysed the 5' RACE reads using MiXCR and keeps one entry per CDR3 protein. The data show tens of thousands of distinct CDR3 sequences, under 4.5% seen once. The sequenced material came from CD4+ T cells from blood. These receptors all come from a woman between 35 and 50 years old with multiple sclerosis.

The sample holds many counts of this clonotype. The chain employs TRBV24-1 and TRBJ1-2, with a tentative D call TRBD1 (5 bases). In germline, CDR1 is KGHDR, CDR2 SFDVKD. There are 14 residues in the CDR3. V dropped 3 bases and J dropped 6 bases, with 13 bases sitting between them. CDR3 nucleotides: TGTGCCACCAGTGATACCGCCGGGGCGCATGGCTACACCTTC. As protein: CATSDTAGAHGYTF.

The table lists this clonotype with many counts. The chain joins TRBV11-2 to TRBJ1-6; D is undetermined. Germline values: CDR1 SGHAT, CDR2 FQNNGV. The CDR3 sequence is 17 residues long. The V and J ends lost 2 bases and 7 bases respectively, with 18 bases between them. The CDR3 loop is CASSLTGPLSGNSPLHF. In DNA, the CDR3 is TGTGCCAGCAGCTTAACTGGCCCGTTATCTGGGAATTCACCCCTCCACTTT.

This clonotype was detected ten times or more. This sequence joins TRBV24-1 and TRBJ2-5; D remains unclear. Germline V gives CDR1 KGHDR, CDR2 SFDVKD. CDR3 length equals 14 residues. The V gene lost 4 bases and the J gene lost 5 bases, with 13 bases spanning the gap. CDR3 nucleotides: TGTGCCACCAGTGAAGGGCCTATTAGGGAGACCCAGTACTTC. Translated, it gives CATSEGPIRETQYF.

This clonotype has ten or more counts. The V call is TRBV5-1, the J call TRBJ2-1; TRBD2 agrees at 8 bases. V gave up 0 bases and J gave up 9 bases; unmatched junction bases: 14. CDR3 length: 17 residues. CDR1 is SGHRS and CDR2 is YFSETQ in the germline V gene. The CDR3 is CASSLVPGGLGDSEQFF. The CDR3 DNA sequence: TGCGCCAGCAGCTTGGTTCCCGGGGGACTAGGAGACAGTGAGCAGTTCTTC.

The table lists this clonotype with many counts. The V and J genes are TRBV27 and TRBJ1-1, with D possibly being TRBD1 (6 bases). CDR1 MNHEY and CDR2 SMNVEV come from the germline V gene (reference sequence). The CDR3 spans 20 residues. The V and J ends lost 5 bases and 0 bases respectively, with 28 bases between them. CDR3 region: CASSPRPLAEGHFMNTEAFF. The CDR3 bases are TGTGCCAGCAGTCCGCGCCCTCTCGCGGAGGGACACTTTATGAACACTGAAGCTTTCTTT.